One and the same sample provided the 24 T cell receptor beta chains below, sequenced in a study of shared clonotypes between healthy human individuals. TCRdb keeps only in-frame clones here, not all; method: immunoSEQ multiplex PCR. Altogether 2 million to 2.5 million clones are present, 80% to 95% being singletons, with the ten largest covering about 0.41%. The sequenced sample consisted of naive CD4+ T cells from PBMCs. Subset given: CD45RA+ positively selected. Receptor source: a man between 18 and 29 years old in good health. Some clones in this sample may be carry-over from other donors' samples.

The V gene is TRBV19, the J gene TRBJ2-1; 8 nucleotides align to TRBD2. This CDR3 has 15 amino acids. Germline V gene sequence: CDR1 LNHDA, CDR2 SQIVND (reference sequence). V was pared by 2 bases and J by 1 base, with 1 base of the junction left unmatched. The CDR3 coding sequence is TGTGCCAGTAGTATACGGGAGGGGTCCTACAATGAGCAGTTCTTC. Residues: CASSIREGSYNEQFF.

The chain has TRBV6-5 and TRBJ2-7, with D possibly being TRBD2 (6 bases). Trimming stripped 0 bases from V and 3 bases from J, with 12 bases between. This CDR3 is 15 amino acids long. Looked up from germline, CDR1 is MNHEY and CDR2 is SVGAGI. The CDR3 region is CASSYSGSALYEQYF. CDR3 in DNA: TGTGCCAGCAGTTACTCCGGGAGTGCCCTCTACGAGCAGTACTTC.

V gene TRBV7-8 combines with J gene TRBJ2-6; D unresolved. Trimming pared 5 bases from V and 4 bases from J, leaving 9 bases between. Germline CDR1 is SGHVS and CDR2 is FQNEAQ. There are 14 residues in the CDR3. CDR3 in DNA: TGTGCCAGCAGCGGCCAAGTGGGGGCCAACGTCCTGACTTTC. Translating it yields CASSGQVGANVLTF.

The V call is TRBV5-5, the J call TRBJ1-4; D is unresolved. Between the trimmed V and J ends, which lost 1 base and 0 bases, there was a span of 10 bases. There are 16 residues in the CDR3. From germline, CDR1 is SGHKS and CDR2 YYEKEE (reference sequence). This CDR3 reads CASSLFPATTNEKLFF. The CDR3 DNA sequence: TGTGCCAGCAGCTTGTTTCCAGCGACAACTAATGAAAAACTGTTTTTT.

This clone came up once. The chain carries TRBV18 and TRBJ2-6, with D perhaps matching TRBD1 (5 bases). CDR3 length: 14 residues. Germline CDR1 reads KGHSH; CDR2 reads LQKENI. V shed 5 bases and J shed 0 bases, with 5 bases lying between them. CDR3 DNA: TGTGCCAGCTCAGACAGCTCTGGGGCCAACGTCCTGACTTTC. This encodes CASSDSSGANVLTF.

The chain combines TRBV11-2 with TRBJ1-2; D uncertain. The CDR3 loop spans 11 amino acids. Per germline, CDR1 SGHAT and CDR2 FQNNGV. The V gene lost 10 bases and the J gene lost 5 bases, with 11 bases spanning the gap. CDR3 loop: CATTSGYGYTF. CDR3 DNA: TGTGCCACCACCAGCGGGTATGGCTACACCTTC.

J is TRBJ2-2 and V is TRBV27, with TRBD1 matching over 8 bases. The CDR3 contains 18 residues. V lost 5 bases to trimming and J lost 3 bases; unmatched junction nucleotides: 14. Germline V gene sequence: CDR1 MNHEY, CDR2 SMNVEV (reference sequence). The CDR3 DNA reads as TGTGCCAGCAGTCCCAGGTGGGCAGGGGGCACGTACACCGGGGAGCTGTTTTTT. It codes for CASSPRWAGGTYTGELFF.

The V gene is TRBV7-9, the J gene TRBJ1-4; the D is unclear. The germline CDR1 and CDR2 sequences are SEHNR and FQNEAQ (reference sequence). The ends were cut back, 1 base at V and 3 bases at J, with 15 bases in the middle. The CDR3 sequence is 17 residues long. Here the CDR3 DNA reads TGTGCCAGCAGCTTAGTGGGCCAGGCGGTACCTAATGAAAAACTGTTTTTT. Translation gives CASSLVGQAVPNEKLFF.

This chain uses TRBV14 with TRBJ1-2; possibly TRBD1 for D (5 bases). V was clipped by 1 base and J by 4 bases, with 19 bases between them. The germline V gene encodes CDR1 SGHDN and CDR2 FVKESK. CDR3 length: 17 amino acids. The CDR3 reads CASSQVALGRQGYGYTF. Here the CDR3 DNA reads TGTGCCAGCAGCCAAGTTGCCCTGGGGCGGCAGGGCTATGGCTACACCTTC.

The gene calls are TRBV19 and TRBJ1-1, with 8 bases lining up with TRBD1. V shed 6 bases, J shed 0 bases, and the junction held 9 bases outside the gene matches. CDR1 and CDR2 (germline): LNHDA, SQIVND (reference sequence). The CDR3 is 16 residues long. As DNA, the CDR3 is TGTGCCAGTAGCTTATCCGGGACAGGCATGAACACTGAAGCTTTCTTT. Translating it yields CASSLSGTGMNTEAFF.

V is TRBV6-6 and J is TRBJ1-2, with D tentatively TRBD1 (5 bases). This CDR3 spans 13 amino acids. From germline, CDR1 is MNHNY and CDR2 SVGAGI (reference sequence). The V and J ends lost 5 bases and 4 bases respectively, with 11 bases between them. The CDR3 nucleotides are TGTGCCAGCAGTCCGACAGTCATCTATGGCTACACCTTC. Its translation: CASSPTVIYGYTF.

Comment on this clone: The same CDR3 arises from other DNA sequences in this sample as well. The chain joins TRBV5-1 to TRBJ1-4, with unresolved D. The CDR3 consists of 15 residues. Trimming removed 0 bases from V and 0 bases from J, with 6 bases in between. Germline V gene sequence: CDR1 SGHRS, CDR2 YFSETQ. CDR3 residues: CASSLARATNEKLFF. The CDR3 nucleotides read TGCGCCAGCAGCTTGGCAAGGGCAACTAATGAAAAACTGTTTTTT.

This sequence joins TRBV28 and TRBJ2-7; D is uncertain. Trimming stripped 7 bases from V and 2 bases from J, with 6 bases between. Germline V gene lookup returns CDR1 MDHEN and CDR2 SYDVKM. The CDR3 totals 11 residues. CDR3 sequence: CASINTYEQYF. The CDR3 DNA reads as TGTGCCAGCATTAATACCTACGAGCAGTACTTC. Together with reference TRBV28 and TRBJ2-7, the CDR3 gives the full variable domain: DVKVTQSSRYLVKRTGEKVFLECVQDMDHENMFWYRQDPGLGLRLIYFSYDVKMKEKGDIPEGYSVSREKKERFSLILESASTNQTSMYLCASINTYEQYFGPGTRLTVT.

V gene TRBV6-5 combines with J gene TRBJ2-7; the match to TRBD1 covers 7 bases. The CDR3 consists of 16 residues. Germline trimming cut 2 bases from V and 5 bases from J; bases unmatched to any gene: 12. The germline V gene encodes CDR1 MNHEY and CDR2 SVGAGI. CDR3 DNA: TGTGCCAGCAGTTACGCTGTTGCGACAGGGCGGGACGAGCAGTACTTC. This sequence encodes CASSYAVATGRDEQYF.

This chain links TRBV10-3 with TRBJ2-7, with TRBD2 identical over 12 bases. In germline, CDR1 is ENHRY, CDR2 SYGVKD. The CDR3 is 14 amino acids. V dropped 6 bases and J dropped 5; count of bases not matched to a gene: 5. The CDR3 DNA is TGTGCCATCAGGGCACTAGCGGGAGGAGACGAGCAGTACTTC. This translates into CAIRALAGGDEQYF.

The chain employs TRBV28 and TRBJ2-7; 10 bases are shared with TRBD2. Germline V gives CDR1 MDHEN, CDR2 SYDVKM. V shed 8 bases, J shed 3 bases, and the junction held 7 bases outside the gene matches. CDR3 size: 14 residues. CDR3 DNA sequence: TGTGCCAGCGAATGGACTAGCGGAAGCTACGAGCAGTACTTC. It is translated as CASEWTSGSYEQYF. Using reference TRBV28 and TRBJ2-7 for the parts outside the CDR3, the full variable domain is DVKVTQSSRYLVKRTGEKVFLECVQDMDHENMFWYRQDPGLGLRLIYFSYDVKMKEKGDIPEGYSVSREKKERFSLILESASTNQTSMYLCASEWTSGSYEQYFGPGTRLTVT.

The chain has TRBV7-2 and TRBJ1-2; D is undetermined. CDR1 SGHTA and CDR2 FQGNSA come from the germline V gene. This CDR3 has 13 residues. With 1 base removed from V and 5 bases from J, the gap between germline ends came to 8 bases. In DNA form, the CDR3 reads TGTGCCAGCAGCTTAGAGCCCCCATATGGCTACACCTTC. Translating it yields CASSLEPPYGYTF.

As to this clone: Within the sample, other DNA sequences also encode this same CDR3. The chain is built from TRBV18 and TRBJ1-1; D unresolved. The germline V gene encodes CDR1 KGHSH and CDR2 LQKENI. Deletions cut 3 bases from V and 1 base from J, with 6 bases between. This CDR3 has 13 residues. In DNA, the CDR3 is TGTGCCAGCTCACCGGACGGGAACACTGAAGCTTTCTTT. Translation: CASSPDGNTEAFF.

The rearrangement uses TRBV11-2 and TRBJ2-2, with TRBD2 matching 12 bases. Germline trimming cut 1 base from V and 11 bases from J; bases unmatched to any gene: 5. The CDR3 length is 15 residues. Germline CDR1 SGHAT, CDR2 FQNNGV. In nucleotides, the CDR3 is TGTGCCAGCAGCTTAGCCGGACTAGCGGGGCCCGAGCTGTTTTTT. Translation gives CASSLAGLAGPELFF.

CDR3 loop: CASSLPPGTAEETQYF. Here the CDR3 DNA reads TGTGCCAGCAGCTTACCGCCGGGGACAGCGGAAGAGACCCAGTACTTC. This chain joins TRBV7-9 and TRBJ2-5, with TRBD1 matching over 7 bases. Germline CDR1 SEHNR, CDR2 FQNEAQ (reference sequence). The CDR3 is made up of 16 amino acids. The junction had 9 bases not matched to a gene; V was cut back by 2 bases and J by 3 bases.

V and J are TRBV21-1 and TRBJ2-3. TRBV21-1 is described as a pseudogene. The CDR3 length is 15 residues. The CDR3 spells CASSTKKGSTDTQYF. The DNA for the CDR3 is TGTGCCAGCAGCACCAAGAAGGGTAGCACAGATACGCAGTATTTT.

This chain uses TRBV7-5 with TRBJ2-1; the table's D call, TRBD2, was not checked against the DNA. TRBV7-5 is a pseudogene segment. The CDR3 consists of 18 residues. CDR3 nucleotide sequence: TGTGCCAGAAGCTCTAACAAACTAACTAGCGTCCGGTGTTCGGAGCAGTTCTTC. This translates into CARSSNKLTSVRCSEQFF.

This chain connects TRBV19 to TRBJ2-1; D not certain. V dropped 5 bases and J dropped 9 bases, with 17 bases sitting between them. The CDR3 totals 14 residues. CDR1 and CDR2 from the germline V gene are LNHDA and SQIVND (reference sequence). DNA of the CDR3: TGTGCCAGTAGTGTCCGGTATCTACCGTCTGAGCAGTTCTTC. Translating it yields CASSVRYLPSEQFF. Variable domain in full (rest from reference TRBV19 and TRBJ2-1): DGGITQSPKYLFRKEGQNVTLSCEQNLNHDAMYWYRQDPGQGLRLIYYSQIVNDFQKGDIAEGYSVSREKKESFPLTVTSAQKNPTAFYLCASSVRYLPSEQFFGPGTRLTVL.

The chain recombines TRBV5-6 with TRBJ1-1; the D gene is possibly TRBD1 (5 bases). CDR3 length: 15 residues. With 1 base removed from V and 8 bases from J, the gap between germline ends came to 18 bases. Germline loops: CDR1 SGHDT, CDR2 YYEEEE. In DNA form, the CDR3 reads TGTGCCAGCAGCTTGTACGGGACCCCCATTGGAGAAGCTTTCTTT. Translating it yields CASSLYGTPIGEAFF.